This entry lists 20 T cell receptor beta chains sequenced from one sample in a study of blood T cell repertoires in COVID-19. The assay was immunoSEQ multiplex PCR, and TCRdb's table has in-frame clones only and misses some. This table has 200,000 or so clones, around 79% appearing once. Sequenced sample: peripheral blood. All receptors derive from a man in his 60s with active or convalescent COVID-19.

The V gene is TRBV11-3, the J gene TRBJ2-7; 7 nucleotides align to TRBD1. Germline values: CDR1 SGHNT, CDR2 YENEEA. V lost 5 bases to trimming and J lost 4 bases; unmatched junction nucleotides: 8. CDR3 size: 14 residues. CDR3 region: CASSTRTGSYEQYF. CDR3 DNA: TGTGCCAGCAGCACCCGGACAGGATCGTACGAGCAGTACTTC. The full variable domain, in which reference TRBV11-3 and TRBJ2-7 provide the parts outside the CDR3, is EAGVVQSPRYKIIEKKQPVAFWCNPISGHNTLYWYLQNLGQGPELLIRYENEEAVDDSQLPKDRFSAERLKGVDSTLKIQPAELGDSAVYLCASSTRTGSYEQYFGPGTRLTVT.

The chain uses TRBV5-1 and TRBJ1-1; 7 nucleotides match TRBD1. The V and J ends lost 8 bases and 1 base, in that order; junction bases with no gene match: 5. CDR1 and CDR2 (germline): SGHRS, YFSETQ. The CDR3 length is 13 residues. This CDR3 reads CASNRGGNTEAFF. CDR3 bases: TGCGCCAGTAACAGGGGCGGGAACACTGAAGCTTTCTTT.

The gene calls are TRBV28 and TRBJ2-1; 8 nucleotides match TRBD2. J lost 4 bases, V lost 6 bases, and 11 bases had no gene match. The CDR3 runs to 16 residues. CDR1 and CDR2 from the germline V gene are MDHEN and SYDVKM. The CDR3 loop is CASSRSGREEYNEQFF. CDR3 coding DNA: TGTGCCAGCAGCCGCTCGGGGCGGGAGGAGTACAATGAGCAGTTCTTC.

The chain has TRBV18 and TRBJ2-2; D uncertain. The CDR3 extends over 14 amino acids. Deletions cut 1 base from V and 6 bases from J, with 9 bases between. Germline V CDR1 and CDR2: KGHSH, LQKENI. CDR3 bases: TGTGCCAGCTCACCACTTGGAGCCCCCGGGGAGCTGTTTTTT. Residues: CASSPLGAPGELFF.

The chain joins TRBV10-3 to TRBJ2-5; D might be TRBD1 (6 bases). Trimming pared 2 bases from V and 2 bases from J, leaving 12 bases between. Germline V gene lookup returns CDR1 ENHRY and CDR2 SYGVKD. The CDR3 extends over 15 amino acids. The CDR3 reads CAISEGGISQETQYF. In DNA, the CDR3 is TGTGCCATCAGTGAGGGGGGCATTTCTCAAGAGACCCAGTACTTC.

The V call is TRBV28, the J call TRBJ1-1; 9 nucleotides match TRBD1. V was clipped by 6 bases and J by 11 bases; unmatched bases: 16. The CDR3 covers 15 residues. Germline CDR1 and CDR2: MDHEN and SYDVKM. The CDR3 DNA sequence: TGTGCCAGCAGCCGCGGACAGGGGCCTTCAGGTGTCGCTTTCTTT. Translating it yields CASSRGQGPSGVAFF.

This chain connects TRBV27 to TRBJ1-5; a weak D match, TRBD1 (5 bases). CDR1 and CDR2 (germline): MNHEY, SMNVEV (reference sequence). V dropped 3 bases and J dropped 4 bases, with 13 bases sitting between them. CDR3 length: 15 residues. The CDR3 spells CASSFGGELNQPQHF. CDR3 coding DNA: TGTGCCAGCAGTTTTGGGGGGGAGTTAAATCAGCCCCAGCATTTT.

This clone has only one observation. The chain links TRBV30 to TRBJ2-7; D unresolved. Germline CDR1 is GTSNPN and CDR2 is SVGIG (reference sequence). The germline V and J ends were trimmed by 4 bases and 1 base, with 8 bases remaining between them. The CDR3 runs to 12 residues. DNA for the CDR3: TGTGCCTGGATGGGCAGTTCCTACGAGCAGTACTTC. Translated, it gives CAWMGSSYEQYF.

V is TRBV30 and J is TRBJ1-2; D is unresolved. In germline, CDR1 is GTSNPN, CDR2 SVGIG (reference sequence). The length of the CDR3 is 14 residues. V lost 2 bases, J lost 0 bases, and 10 bases lay in between. CDR3 in amino acids: CAWSLGASNYGYTF. In nucleotides, the CDR3 is TGTGCCTGGAGTCTAGGCGCCTCTAACTATGGCTACACCTTC.

The chain is built from TRBV5-1 and TRBJ2-5; 10 bases align to TRBD1. CDR3 length: 14 amino acids. V lost 5 bases to trimming and J lost 5 bases; unmatched junction nucleotides: 6. Germline loops: CDR1 SGHRS, CDR2 YFSETQ. The CDR3 sequence: CASRAGTGDETQYF. The CDR3 DNA reads TGCGCCAGCAGAGCTGGGACAGGGGATGAGACCCAGTACTTC.

This clone has ten or more counts. The chain combines TRBV12-3 or TRBV12-4 with TRBJ2-3, with D possibly matching TRBD2 (6 bases). V was trimmed by 4 bases and J by 5 bases, leaving 10 bases between them. The CDR3 extends over 13 amino acids. DNA for the CDR3: TGTGCCAGCAGTTACGGGGGTGGAGATACGCAGTATTTT. It translates to CASSYGGGDTQYF.

The chain couples TRBV11-2 to TRBJ2-2, with TRBD2 matching 7 bases. The germline CDR1 and CDR2 sequences are SGHAT and FQNNGV. The CDR3 consists of 15 residues. J was trimmed by 0 bases and V by 5 bases; bases with no gene match: 3. The CDR3 is CASSPAGANTGELFF. The CDR3 DNA is TGTGCCAGCAGCCCTGCGGGGGCGAACACCGGGGAGCTGTTTTTT.

The chain employs TRBV6-5 and TRBJ2-1; D is undetermined. The germline CDR1 and CDR2 sequences are MNHEY and SVGAGI. The CDR3 totals 14 residues. V was shortened by 0 bases and J by 4 bases, with 7 bases between the two germline ends. The CDR3 DNA reads TGTGCCAGCAGTTACTCGAACCGGTACAATGAGCAGTTCTTC. Encoded protein: CASSYSNRYNEQFF.

V gene TRBV5-1 combines with J gene TRBJ1-2, with D uncertain. Germline values: CDR1 SGHRS, CDR2 YFSETQ. Trimming took 4 bases from V and 2 from J, leaving 9 bases between them. This CDR3 is built from 13 residues. Here the CDR3 DNA reads TGCGCCAGCAGCGACGACGGGAACTATGGCTACACCTTC. It encodes CASSDDGNYGYTF.

This rearrangement joins TRBV10-3 to TRBJ2-3; 8 bases align to TRBD2. The CDR3 has 16 residues. Germline trimming cut 3 bases from V and 3 bases from J; bases unmatched to any gene: 8. Germline V gives CDR1 ENHRY, CDR2 SYGVKD. The CDR3 reads CAISDPQRERTDTQYF. The CDR3 DNA reads TGTGCCATCAGTGATCCCCAGCGGGAGCGGACAGATACGCAGTATTTT.

This clone was observed once. V and J are TRBV11-2 and TRBJ2-7, with D possibly being TRBD1 (5 bases). CDR1 is SGHAT, CDR2 FQNNGV, per germline. The CDR3 is made up of 15 amino acids. Trimming took off 1 base at V and 1 base at J, with 11 bases between the two ends. The CDR3 DNA reads as TGTGCCAGCAGCTTAGTCCCGACAGCGTCCTACGAGCAGTACTTC. As protein: CASSLVPTASYEQYF.

The chain employs TRBV29-1 and TRBJ1-1, with 8 nucleotides matching TRBD1. The trim removed 4 bases at V and 3 bases at J, leaving 7 bases unmatched. Germline V CDR1 and CDR2: SQVTM, ANQGSEA. The CDR3 consists of 14 residues. Written as DNA, the CDR3 is TGCAGCGTTGCCCGAACAGGGGGGCACACTGAAGCTTTCTTT. It specifies CSVARTGGHTEAFF.

The rearrangement joins TRBV5-4 to TRBJ2-7; 13 bases line up with TRBD2. CDR3 size: 17 residues. Germline CDR1 reads SGHNT; CDR2 reads YYREEE (reference sequence). The junction had 9 bases not matched to a gene; V was cut back by 1 base and J by 5 bases. The CDR3 DNA reads TGTGCCAGCAGCTTGCGTAGACTAGCGGGAGGATTCGACGAGCAGTACTTC. Protein product: CASSLRRLAGGFDEQYF.

CDR3 residues: CASSLDRFSFEQYF. CDR3 in DNA: TGTGCCAGCAGCCTAGACCGGTTTAGTTTCGAGCAGTACTTC. This sequence joins TRBV5-4 and TRBJ2-7; D gene uncertain. The CDR3 is 14 amino acids. Germline values: CDR1 SGHNT, CDR2 YYREEE (reference sequence). Trimming left V 4 bases short and J 6 bases short, with 17 bases between.

The genes are TRBV28 and TRBJ2-7; 9 nucleotides align to TRBD1. Germline-derived CDR1 and CDR2 are MDHEN and SYDVKM. The CDR3 is 13 residues long. V gave up 6 bases and J gave up 5 bases; unmatched junction bases: 5. CDR3 sequence reads: CASRGQGANEQYF. For the CDR3, the DNA is TGTGCCAGCAGGGGACAGGGCGCCAACGAGCAGTACTTC.